The clone carrying this T cell receptor beta chain was recorded once. The V gene lost 4 bases and the J gene lost 0 bases, with 13 bases spanning the gap. The CDR3 length is 16 residues. CDR1 is MNHNS, CDR2 SASEGT, per germline. These data are taken from a study of cytomegalovirus exposure and HLA in healthy donors. Turning to the study itself: Clustering assigned 70% to 85% of the approximately 370 genotyped donors to the Caucasian-associated ancestry cluster.

PCR involved 60 Vbeta and 13 Jbeta primers. This table comes from immunoSEQ multiplex PCR, and its TCRdb copy is limited to in-frame clones, with some not included. In the table there are hundreds of thousands of clones, almost 80% of which are singletons. Material for sequencing was PBMCs. The V gene is TRBV6-1, the J gene TRBJ1-5; D remains ambiguous. The receptor's source is a male donor in good health and CMV-seronegative. CDR3 loop: CASSAQVTPSNQPQHF. The CDR3 DNA is TGTGCCAGCAGTGCCCAGGTTACCCCTAGCAATCAGCCCCAGCATTTT.